A single sample is the source of the 31 T cell receptor beta chains below, sequenced in a study of regulatory T cells in long-lasting Graves disease. Through Arm-PCR of CDR3 regions and iRepertoire HTBI primers, TCR beta libraries were built. Using its own MiXCR run on the multiplex PCR reads, TCRdb lists one record per CDR3 protein. This table has some 450,000 distinct CDR3 sequences, less than 25% appearing once. Time point of the sample: persistent/refractory GD, antithyroid drugs over 5 years with positive TRAb. Preparation of the TCR library used RNA extracted from PBMCs. This sample comprised peripheral blood mononuclear cells (PBMCs), obtained when the disease was refractory, from a patient treated with antithyroid drugs. The receptor source for this set is a female donor with Graves disease.

A remark on this clonotype: A much larger clone is a single base away; this may be a read error. This chain links TRBV6-9 with TRBJ2-5; the D is unclear. There are 11 residues in the CDR3. The germline V gene encodes CDR1 MNHGY and CDR2 SVAAGI. The DNA of the CDR3 is TGTACCAGCAGTTACGGAGAGACCCAGTACTTC. Translating gives CTSSYGETQYF.

To note about this clonotype: Because it lacks the conserved phenylalanine or tryptophan at the end, this CDR3 is likely a read error. This chain joins TRBV28 and TRBJ2-2, with D unclear. Germline V gene data show CDR1 as MDHEN and CDR2 as SYDVKM. The CDR3 is 13 amino acids. V gave up 7 bases and J gave up 4 bases, with 10 bases separating them. The DNA for the CDR3 is TGTGCCAGCACGACGTACCTCACCGGGGAGCTGTTTCTT. Its protein product is CASTTYLTGELFL.

Note on this clonotype: The junction departs from the called germline gene at one end, perhaps through a read error. The CDR3 coding sequence is TGTGCCAGCACCGGGGGACAGGCCCAAGGGACCCAGTACTTC. Amino acid sequence: CASTGGQAQGTQYF. The chain has TRBV6-2 or TRBV6-3 and TRBJ2-5, with TRBD1 identical over 8 bases. Germline assignment: CDR1 MNHEY and CDR2 SVGEGT. This CDR3 is built from 14 residues.

There are many counts of this clonotype. The chain joins TRBV28 to TRBJ2-7; 8 bases fit TRBD2. The CDR3 consists of 15 residues. V lost 5 bases, J lost 3 bases, and 9 bases stayed unmatched. The germline gives CDR1 MDHEN, CDR2 SYDVKM. The chain's CDR3 is CASSPRGGRNYEQYF. CDR3 nucleotide sequence: TGTGCCAGCAGTCCCCGGGGGGGCAGAAACTACGAGCAGTACTTC.

This clonotype occurred a few times. V usage is TRBV7-6 and J usage is TRBJ1-2; D not resolved. Germline V gene data show CDR1 as SGHVS and CDR2 as FNYEAQ. The CDR3 covers 15 residues. V was trimmed by 7 bases and J by 0 bases, leaving 15 bases between them. The CDR3 sequence is CASTLEAGSNYGYTF. CDR3 coding DNA: TGTGCCAGCACCCTTGAGGCAGGATCTAACTATGGCTACACCTTC.

This clonotype was found many times. The rearrangement uses TRBV28 and TRBJ1-1; no clear D gene. Germline V gene lookup returns CDR1 MDHEN and CDR2 SYDVKM. The CDR3 consists of 11 residues. Trimming removed 8 bases from V and 0 bases from J, with 4 bases in between. The CDR3 sequence: CASELNTEAFF. The CDR3 DNA follows: TGTGCCAGCGAGCTGAACACTGAAGCTTTCTTT.

The V gene is TRBV24-1, the J gene TRBJ2-7; D is possibly TRBD1 (5 bases). Trimming shortened V by 5 bases and J by 4 bases, and 11 bases separated the two germline ends. In germline, CDR1 is KGHDR, CDR2 SFDVKD. The CDR3 is 13 amino acids. CDR3 nucleotides: TGTGCCACCAGTGTGGCAGGGAAATACGAGCAGTACTTC. Amino acid sequence: CATSVAGKYEQYF.

This chain links TRBV5-1 with TRBJ2-7; 8 bases map to TRBD2. Germline trimming cut 5 bases from V and 0 bases from J; bases unmatched to any gene: 7. Germline V gene sequence: CDR1 SGHRS, CDR2 YFSETQ. The CDR3 is 15 residues long. CDR3 sequence reads: CASRFLAGDSYEQYF. The DNA of the CDR3 is TGCGCCAGCAGATTCCTAGCGGGTGACTCCTACGAGCAGTACTTC.

This clonotype was counted many times. The chain joins TRBV7-8 to TRBJ2-7; 10 bases line up with TRBD2. Germline CDR1 is SGHVS and CDR2 is FQNEAQ. The CDR3 totals 16 residues. J gave up 4 bases and V 5 bases, and 11 bases lay outside the gene matches. CDR3 protein: CASSPISGRASYEQYF. In DNA, the CDR3 is TGTGCCAGCAGCCCAATCAGCGGGAGGGCCTCGTACGAGCAGTACTTC.

This clonotype came up a few times. The V and J genes are TRBV2 and TRBJ2-5; D possibly matches TRBD1 or TRBD2 (5 bases each). With 3 bases removed from V and 4 bases from J, the gap between germline ends came to 9 bases. Germline CDR1 and CDR2: SNHLY and FYNNEI. The CDR3 runs 13 residues. The CDR3 sequence: CASSDGTLETQYF. CDR3 DNA: TGTGCCAGCAGTGACGGGACGCTAGAGACCCAGTACTTC. Variable domain in full (rest from reference TRBV2 and TRBJ2-5): EPEVTQTPSHQVTQMGQEVILRCVPISNHLYFYWYRQILGQKVEFLVSFYNNEISEKSEIFDDQFSVERPDGSNFTLKIRSTKLEDSAMYFCASSDGTLETQYFGPGTRLLVL.

This chain uses TRBV6-2 or TRBV6-3 with TRBJ1-5; 7 positions match TRBD1. Germline CDR1 reads MNHEY; CDR2 reads SVGEGT. CDR3 length: 21 amino acids. The V segment lost 7 bases and the J segment 0 bases; nucleotides outside the gene matches: 24. The CDR3 here is CASTFGTPGGRGVNSNQPQHF. The DNA of the CDR3 is TGTGCCAGCACCTTTGGGACCCCCGGAGGCAGGGGGGTGAATAGCAATCAGCCCCAGCATTTT.

The genes are TRBV6-5 and TRBJ2-5; D is undetermined. CDR3 length: 13 amino acids. The germline V gene has CDR1 MNHEY and CDR2 SVGAGI. Between the trimmed V and J ends, which lost 0 bases and 4 bases, there was a span of 6 bases. The CDR3 loop is CASSYSTRETQYF. CDR3 DNA: TGTGCCAGCAGTTACTCGACGCGAGAGACCCAGTACTTC.

This clonotype was observed at least ten times. The genes are TRBV6-1 and TRBJ1-5; D unresolved. The CDR3 runs to 14 residues. CDR1 and CDR2 (germline): MNHNS, SASEGT. V lost 5 bases to trimming and J lost 0 bases, with 8 bases between them. CDR3 sequence: CASSPLGSNQPQHF. The CDR3 coding sequence is TGTGCCAGCAGTCCCCTTGGTAGCAATCAGCCCCAGCATTTT.

In its sample, this clonotype was seen a few times. J is TRBJ1-1 and V is TRBV4-1; no definite D call. This CDR3 has 15 amino acids. V dropped 1 base and J dropped 1 base, with 10 bases sitting between them. The V gene's germline CDR1 is MGHRA and CDR2 YSYEKL. CDR3 in DNA: TGCGCCAGCAGCCAAGCGGAACAGACGAACACTGAAGCTTTCTTT. Residues: CASSQAEQTNTEAFF.

The CDR3 bases are TGTGCCACCAGTGATTTCTATGGCTACACCTTC. Its translation: CATSDFYGYTF. The V and J genes are TRBV24-1 and TRBJ1-2; D uncertain. The CDR3 runs to 11 residues. V lost 1 base to trimming and J lost 4 bases, with 0 bases between them. Germline V gives CDR1 KGHDR, CDR2 SFDVKD.

This clonotype was seen many times. The chain combines TRBV6-1 with TRBJ1-2; the D gene is possibly TRBD1 (5 bases). CDR3 length: 15 residues. Germline CDR1 MNHNS, CDR2 SASEGT. With 1 base removed from V and 6 bases from J, the gap between germline ends came to 15 bases. This chain's CDR3 is CASSEEVFRGNGYTF. In DNA, the CDR3 is TGTGCCAGCAGTGAAGAGGTTTTTCGGGGGAATGGCTACACCTTC.

This clonotype was observed many times. The CDR3 loop is CASKVGTSNTGELFF. The CDR3 DNA sequence: TGTGCCAGCAAGGTGGGGACTTCGAACACCGGGGAGCTGTTTTTT. V usage is TRBV2 and J usage is TRBJ2-2; D is possibly TRBD2 (6 bases). V was trimmed by 7 bases and J by 0 bases, leaving 12 bases between them. This CDR3 comprises 15 residues. Germline CDR1 is SNHLY and CDR2 is FYNNEI.

The chain has TRBV7-9 and TRBJ2-7; 9 nucleotides agree with TRBD2. The germline V gene has CDR1 SEHNR and CDR2 FQNEAQ (reference sequence). After removal of 4 bases from V and 0 bases from J, the junction contained 7 bases not matched to a gene. The CDR3 covers 16 residues. The CDR3 nucleotides are TGTGCCAGCAGCTCCAGGACTAGCGATAGCTCCTACGAGCAGTACTTC. Translation: CASSSRTSDSSYEQYF.

The chain has TRBV20-1 and TRBJ1-3, with 8 bases fitting TRBD1. The trim removed 3 bases at V and 7 bases at J, leaving 5 bases unmatched. Per the germline V gene, CDR1 is DFQATT and CDR2 is SNEGSKA (reference sequence). The CDR3 covers 13 residues. Written as DNA, the CDR3 is TGCAGTGCTAGTTTGCAGGGGGCGAACACCATATATTTT. Translating it yields CSASLQGANTIYF.

This clonotype was detected only a few times. The chain links TRBV20-1 to TRBJ1-1, with 7 bases fitting TRBD1. The germline CDR1 and CDR2 sequences are DFQATT and SNEGSKA (reference sequence). The V and J ends lost 5 bases and 0 bases, in that order; junction bases with no gene match: 6. The CDR3 runs to 14 residues. CDR3 nucleotide sequence: TGCAGTGCTCCCGTGACAGGGATGAACACTGAAGCTTTCTTT. Translated: CSAPVTGMNTEAFF.

This clonotype was seen at least ten times. Sequence at one end of the junction differs from germline and may be a read error. The chain uses TRBV13 and TRBJ2-6; the D is unclear. The CDR3 extends over 15 amino acids. Per the germline V gene, CDR1 is PRHDT and CDR2 is FYEKMQ (reference sequence). For the CDR3, the DNA is TGTGCCAGCAGTTTAGCAGGATCTGGGGCCAACGTCCTGACTTTC. It encodes CASSLAGSGANVLTF.

Many counts were recorded for this clonotype. This chain uses TRBV28 with TRBJ1-1, with 7 positions matching TRBD1. This CDR3 spans 14 amino acids. Per the germline V gene, CDR1 is MDHEN and CDR2 is SYDVKM. Losses at the gene ends were 6 bases for V and 5 bases for J; bases not matched to a gene: 9. The CDR3 nucleotides read TGTGCCAGCAGCCAAGGGGGCGCAACGACTGAAGCTTTCTTT. It codes for CASSQGGATTEAFF.

This chain links TRBV28 with TRBJ2-5, with D perhaps TRBD2 (7 bases). The CDR3 runs to 14 residues. V was pared by 6 bases and J by 1 base, with 12 bases between. The germline CDR1 and CDR2 sequences are MDHEN and SYDVKM. The CDR3 DNA reads TGTGCCAGCAGAAATGGGGGGGCCCAAGAGACCCAGTACTTC. The encoded protein is CASRNGGAQETQYF.

The chain carries TRBV5-5 and TRBJ2-7; D might be TRBD2 (6 bases). The CDR3 is 14 amino acids. Germline V gene lookup returns CDR1 SGHKS and CDR2 YYEKEE (reference sequence). V was clipped by 0 bases and J by 3 bases, with 10 bases between them. This CDR3 reads CASSLAGVDYEQYF. CDR3 in DNA: TGTGCCAGCAGCTTGGCGGGGGTAGACTACGAGCAGTACTTC.

This clonotype was observed a handful of times. The rearrangement joins TRBV6-1 to TRBJ2-2; the D gene is possibly TRBD1 (5 bases). The V gene's germline CDR1 is MNHNS and CDR2 SASEGT. V was cut by 7 bases and J by 6 bases, with 15 bases left in between. The CDR3 length is 14 residues. CDR3 region: CASKVQGGSGELFF. CDR3 DNA sequence: TGTGCCAGCAAGGTCCAGGGTGGTTCCGGGGAGCTGTTTTTT.

Many counts were recorded for this clonotype. CDR3 protein: CASSYVAGLEAFF. The CDR3 DNA follows: TGTGCCAGCAGTTACGTAGCGGGTCTTGAAGCTTTCTTT. This chain joins TRBV6-5 and TRBJ1-1; D is ambiguous. CDR3 length: 13 amino acids. Germline V gives CDR1 MNHEY, CDR2 SVGAGI. V gave up 2 bases and J gave up 7 bases, with 11 bases separating them.

This clonotype was detected only a few times. This chain joins TRBV6-2 or TRBV6-3 and TRBJ1-1; no clear D. The germline CDR1 and CDR2 sequences are MNHEY and SVGEGT. The CDR3 runs to 14 residues. V was trimmed by 2 bases and J by 4 bases, leaving 11 bases between them. DNA for the CDR3: TGTGCCAGCAGTTACGAGGGTGGAATCACTGAAGCTTTCTTT. It codes for CASSYEGGITEAFF.

This clonotype appeared a few times. The chain employs TRBV9 and TRBJ1-1; D ambiguous. Trimming stripped 3 bases from V and 2 bases from J, with 8 bases between. The germline V gene has CDR1 SGDLS and CDR2 YYNGEE. The CDR3 consists of 13 residues. CDR3 bases: TGTGCCAGCAGCGCGGACGACAACACTGAAGCTTTCTTT. The encoded protein is CASSADDNTEAFF. Full variable domain (rest looked up from reference TRBV9 and TRBJ1-1): DSGVTQTPKHLITATGQRVTLRCSPRSGDLSVYWYQQSLDQGLQFLIQYYNGEERAKGNILERFSAQQFPDLHSELNLSSLELGDSALYFCASSADDNTEAFFGQGTRLTVV.

The J gene is TRBJ2-6, the V gene TRBV7-9; the match to TRBD1 covers 9 bases. In germline, CDR1 is SEHNR, CDR2 FQNEAQ (reference sequence). The CDR3 is 17 amino acids. V dropped 8 bases and J dropped 0; count of bases not matched to a gene: 8. DNA of the CDR3: TGTGCCAGCCGACTGACAGGGGGTTACTCTGGGGCCAACGTCCTGACTTTC. This codes for CASRLTGGYSGANVLTF.

This clonotype came up a few times. The chain recombines TRBV27 with TRBJ1-1; D possibly corresponds to TRBD1 (6 bases). CDR3 size: 14 residues. Germline assignment: CDR1 MNHEY and CDR2 SMNVEV (reference sequence). The V end was cut by 2 bases, the J end by 7 bases, with 14 bases between. The CDR3 reads CASSLRGGRGEAFF. DNA of the CDR3: TGTGCCAGCAGTTTAAGAGGGGGGAGGGGTGAAGCTTTCTTT.

This chain uses TRBV6-5 with TRBJ2-2; 8 bases fit TRBD2. The V gene end was trimmed by 0 bases and the J gene end by 2 bases; junction bases not matched to a gene: 8. The CDR3 runs to 18 residues. Germline V lookup: CDR1 MNHEY, CDR2 SVGAGI. The CDR3 region has the DNA TGTGCCAGCAGTTACTCCGCCCGGGGGGGGGGCAACACCGGGGAGCTGTTTTTT. This translates into CASSYSARGGGNTGELFF.